The sequence of this T cell receptor (beta chain) was determined in a study of cytomegalovirus exposure and HLA in healthy donors. A note on this clone: Its antigen is as yet unknown.

General observations from the study: Listed as cytomegalovirus-associated were approximately 160 TCR beta chains. Reportedly, diagnosis of cytomegalovirus status by the classifier showed high specificity and sensitivity.

Among the approximately 130 subjects of the validation cohort, separate from the roughly 730-subject first cohort, were the donors. Assay used: immunoSEQ multiplex PCR; TCRdb lists only in-frame clones, some missing. The sample lists a few hundred thousand clones, 80% to 95% occurring once. Germline V gene sequence: CDR1 ENHRY, CDR2 SYGVKD. V lost 2 bases and J lost 3, with 12 bases in between. This CDR3 is built from 15 residues. The sample consisted of PBMCs. The chain couples TRBV10-3 to TRBJ2-3; possible D gene TRBD2, 6 bases. The source is a woman aged 25 to 39 in good health and CMV-seronegative. DNA of the CDR3: TGTGCCATCAGTGAGGTAACGGGGGTTACAGATACGCAGTATTTT. Its translation: CAISEVTGVTDTQYF.